Below, one T cell receptor beta chain is given with its context. CDR1 and CDR2 (germline): SGHRS, YFSETQ. This CDR3 comprises 15 residues. Trimming left V 4 bases short and J 0 bases short, with 11 bases between. Cohorts were assigned according to the clinical history that participants reported. This record comes from a study of blood T cell repertoires in COVID-19. Libraries were prepared by immunoSEQ multiplex PCR; TCRdb keeps only in-frame clonotypes and omits some of them. The sample comprises just over 300,000 clones, 86% of which are singletons, and less than 4.5% rests with the top ten. The origin of this receptor is a man in his thirties or forties who had recovered from COVID-19. V is TRBV5-1 and J is TRBJ2-1, with unresolved D. Sequences were obtained from PBMCs or T cells enriched from blood (not recorded which). The CDR3 bases are TGCGCCAGCAGCCCGTGGCCAAGCTCCTACAATGAGCAGTTCTTC. Amino acid sequence: CASSPWPSSYNEQFF.